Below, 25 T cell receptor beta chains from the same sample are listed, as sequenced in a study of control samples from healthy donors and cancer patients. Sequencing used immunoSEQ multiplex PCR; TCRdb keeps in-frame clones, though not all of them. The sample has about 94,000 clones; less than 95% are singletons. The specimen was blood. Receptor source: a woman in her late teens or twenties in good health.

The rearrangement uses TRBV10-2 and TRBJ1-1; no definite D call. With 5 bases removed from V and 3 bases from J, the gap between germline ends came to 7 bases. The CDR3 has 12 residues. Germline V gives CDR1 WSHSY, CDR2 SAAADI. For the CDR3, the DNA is TGCGCCAGCAGTCTGGTGGACACTGAAGCTTTCTTT. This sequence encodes CASSLVDTEAFF.

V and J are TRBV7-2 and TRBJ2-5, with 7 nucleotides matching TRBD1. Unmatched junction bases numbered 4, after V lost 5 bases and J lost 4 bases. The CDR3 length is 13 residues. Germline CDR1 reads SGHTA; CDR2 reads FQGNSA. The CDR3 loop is CASSLGQAETQYF. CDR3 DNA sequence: TGTGCCAGCAGCCTCGGACAGGCAGAGACCCAGTACTTC.

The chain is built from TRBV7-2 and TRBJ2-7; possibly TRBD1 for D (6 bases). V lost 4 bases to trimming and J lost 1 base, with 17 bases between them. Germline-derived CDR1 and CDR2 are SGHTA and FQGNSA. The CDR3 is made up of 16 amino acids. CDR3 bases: TGTGCCAGCAGCTCAGTACAGGGACCGATTTCCTACGAGCAGTACTTC. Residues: CASSSVQGPISYEQYF.

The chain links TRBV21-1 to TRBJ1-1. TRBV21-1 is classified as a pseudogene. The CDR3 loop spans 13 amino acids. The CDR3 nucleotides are TGTGCCAGCAGCAAAGAGAGGGGAACTGAAGCTTTCTTT. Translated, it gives CASSKERGTEAFF.

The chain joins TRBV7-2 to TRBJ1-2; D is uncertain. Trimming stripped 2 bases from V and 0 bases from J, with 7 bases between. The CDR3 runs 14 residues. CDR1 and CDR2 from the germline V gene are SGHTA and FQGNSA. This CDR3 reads CASSLIGANYGYTF. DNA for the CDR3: TGTGCCAGCAGCTTAATTGGAGCTAACTATGGCTACACCTTC.

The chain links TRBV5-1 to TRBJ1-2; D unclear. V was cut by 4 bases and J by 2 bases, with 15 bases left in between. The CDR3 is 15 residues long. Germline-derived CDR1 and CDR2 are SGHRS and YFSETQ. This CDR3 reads CASSRSPGRNYGYTF. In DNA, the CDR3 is TGCGCCAGCAGCCGATCCCCGGGGAGGAACTATGGCTACACCTTC.

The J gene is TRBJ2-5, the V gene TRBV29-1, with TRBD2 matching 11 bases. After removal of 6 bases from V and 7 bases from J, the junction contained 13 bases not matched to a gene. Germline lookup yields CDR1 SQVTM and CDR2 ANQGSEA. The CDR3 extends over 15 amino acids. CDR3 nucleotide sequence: TGCAGCGTGGACGGAATAGCGGGGGGGCACGTGACCCAGTACTTC. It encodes CSVDGIAGGHVTQYF.

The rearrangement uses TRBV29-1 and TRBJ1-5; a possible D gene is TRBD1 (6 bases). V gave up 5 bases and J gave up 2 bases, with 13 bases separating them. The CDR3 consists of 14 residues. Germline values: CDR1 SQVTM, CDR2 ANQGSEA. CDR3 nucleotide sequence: TGCAGCGTTTCCGGGTCAGGGGGCAATCAGCCCCAGCATTTT. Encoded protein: CSVSGSGGNQPQHF.

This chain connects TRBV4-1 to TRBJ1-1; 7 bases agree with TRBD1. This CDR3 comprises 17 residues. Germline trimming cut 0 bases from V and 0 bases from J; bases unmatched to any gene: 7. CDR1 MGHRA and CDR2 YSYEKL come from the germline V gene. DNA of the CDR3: TGCGCCAGCAGCCAAGATCGGGACAGAATAATGAACACTGAAGCTTTCTTT. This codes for CASSQDRDRIMNTEAFF.

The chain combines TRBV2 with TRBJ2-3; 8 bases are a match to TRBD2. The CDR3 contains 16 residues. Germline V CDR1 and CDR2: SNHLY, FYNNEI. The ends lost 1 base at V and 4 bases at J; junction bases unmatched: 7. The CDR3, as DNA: TGTGCCAGCAGTGAAGGGGGAGGCGGGGGGTCAGATACGCAGTATTTT. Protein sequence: CASSEGGGGGSDTQYF.

CDR3 DNA: TGTGCCAGCAGCACCGACCGGGAAACTACGCAGTATTTT. It encodes CASSTDRETTQYF. The V call is TRBV13, the J call TRBJ2-3, with D possibly TRBD2 on 5 matching bases. This CDR3 spans 13 amino acids. The germline gives CDR1 PRHDT, CDR2 FYEKMQ (reference sequence). V lost 5 bases and J lost 8, with 14 bases in between.

CDR3 sequence: CASSQDLDGGAPYEQYF. CDR3 nucleotide sequence: TGTGCCAGCAGCCAAGATCTTGACGGGGGGGCTCCCTACGAGCAGTACTTC. This chain connects TRBV3-1 (or the pseudogene TRBV3-2) to TRBJ2-7; 8 bases match TRBD2. The CDR3 consists of 17 residues. The V gene's germline CDR1 is LGHDT and CDR2 YNNKEL (reference sequence). V shed 0 bases, J shed 2 bases, and the junction held 9 bases outside the gene matches.

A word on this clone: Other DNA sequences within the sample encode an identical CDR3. Here the CDR3 DNA reads TGTGCCAGCAGCGTAGGGGGAGGTCCCTACGAGCAGTACTTC. This gives the protein CASSVGGGPYEQYF. The rearrangement uses TRBV9 and TRBJ2-7; D is possibly TRBD2 (6 bases). The CDR3 has 14 residues. The V gene's germline CDR1 is SGDLS and CDR2 YYNGEE. V was trimmed by 0 bases and J by 2 bases, leaving 9 bases between them.

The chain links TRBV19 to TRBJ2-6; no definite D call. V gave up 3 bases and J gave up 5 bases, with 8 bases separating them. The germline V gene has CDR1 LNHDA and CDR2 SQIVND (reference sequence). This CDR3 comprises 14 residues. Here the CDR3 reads CASSIEVRANVLTF. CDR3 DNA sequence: TGTGCCAGTAGTATTGAGGTCCGGGCCAACGTCCTGACTTTC.

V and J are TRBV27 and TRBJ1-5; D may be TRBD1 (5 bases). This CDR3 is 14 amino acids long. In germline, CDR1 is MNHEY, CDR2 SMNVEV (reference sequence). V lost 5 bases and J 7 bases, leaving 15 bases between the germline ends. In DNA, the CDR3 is TGTGCCAGCAGTGTTTGGGGGTTAGGACAGCCCCAGCATTTT. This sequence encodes CASSVWGLGQPQHF.

This CDR3 is CASSQIGTSGTSSYEQYF. CDR3 bases: TGTGCCAGCAGCCAGATCGGGACTAGCGGGACGAGCTCCTACGAGCAGTACTTC. The chain is built from TRBV3-1 (or the pseudogene TRBV3-2) and TRBJ2-7, with 13 bases fitting TRBD2. The trim removed 3 bases at V and 0 bases at J, leaving 8 bases unmatched. The CDR3 runs 18 residues. Looked up from germline, CDR1 is LGHDT and CDR2 is YNNKEL (reference sequence).

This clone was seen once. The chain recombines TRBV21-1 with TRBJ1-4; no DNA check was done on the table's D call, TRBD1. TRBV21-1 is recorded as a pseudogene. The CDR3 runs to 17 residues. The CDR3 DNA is TGTGCCAGCAGCAATTGGGGATGGGGCAGGGGGGACGAAAAACTGTTTTTT. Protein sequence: CASSNWGWGRGDEKLFF.

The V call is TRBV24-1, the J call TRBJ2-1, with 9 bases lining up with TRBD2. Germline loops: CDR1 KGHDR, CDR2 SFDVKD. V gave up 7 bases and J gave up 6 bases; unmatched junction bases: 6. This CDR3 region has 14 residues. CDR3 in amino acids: CATSSGGSSNEQFF. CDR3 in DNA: TGTGCCACCAGCAGCGGGGGGAGTTCCAATGAGCAGTTCTTC.

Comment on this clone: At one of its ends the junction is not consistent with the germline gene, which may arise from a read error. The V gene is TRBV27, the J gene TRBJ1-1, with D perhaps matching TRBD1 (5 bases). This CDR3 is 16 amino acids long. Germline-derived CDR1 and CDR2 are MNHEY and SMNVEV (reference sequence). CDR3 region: CASSLTITDRSTGAFF. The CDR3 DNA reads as TGTGCCAGCAGTTTAACGATTACCGACAGATCGACTGGAGCTTTCTTT.

CDR3 sequence reads: CASRRQANSPLHF. For the CDR3, the DNA is TGTGCCAGCAGGAGGCAGGCGAACTCACCCCTCCACTTT. The chain employs TRBV2 and TRBJ1-6; the D is unclear. CDR1 and CDR2 (germline): SNHLY, FYNNEI. Trimming stripped 6 bases from V and 10 bases from J, with 13 bases between. The CDR3 sequence is 13 residues long.

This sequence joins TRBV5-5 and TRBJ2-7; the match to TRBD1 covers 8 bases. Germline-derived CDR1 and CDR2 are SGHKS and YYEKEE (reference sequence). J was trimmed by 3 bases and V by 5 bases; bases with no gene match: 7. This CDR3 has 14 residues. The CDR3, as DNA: TGTGCCAGCAGTTCAAAAACAGGGGGCTACGAGCAGTACTTC. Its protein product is CASSSKTGGYEQYF.

CDR3 protein: CASDRGAYNEQFF. Written as DNA, the CDR3 is TGTGCCAGCGACAGGGGGGCCTACAATGAGCAGTTCTTC. The chain recombines TRBV6-5 with TRBJ2-1, with 9 bases lining up with TRBD1. Trimming at V came to 8 bases and at J to 2 bases, leaving 1 base not matched to a gene. The CDR3 loop spans 13 amino acids. Per germline, CDR1 MNHEY and CDR2 SVGAGI.

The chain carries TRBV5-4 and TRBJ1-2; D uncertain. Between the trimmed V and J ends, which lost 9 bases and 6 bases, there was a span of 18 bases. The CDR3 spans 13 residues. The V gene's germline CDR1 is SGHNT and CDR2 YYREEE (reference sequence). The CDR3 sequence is CAIPSINLNGYTF. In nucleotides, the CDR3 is TGTGCCATTCCTTCCATTAATCTCAATGGCTACACCTTC.

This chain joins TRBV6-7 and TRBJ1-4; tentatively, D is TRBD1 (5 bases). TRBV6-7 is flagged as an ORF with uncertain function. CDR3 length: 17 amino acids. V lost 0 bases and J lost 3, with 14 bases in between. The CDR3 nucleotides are TGTGCCAGCAGTTACTCGGTCCCCGGGACGGCTAATGAAAAACTGTTTTTT. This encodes CASSYSVPGTANEKLFF.

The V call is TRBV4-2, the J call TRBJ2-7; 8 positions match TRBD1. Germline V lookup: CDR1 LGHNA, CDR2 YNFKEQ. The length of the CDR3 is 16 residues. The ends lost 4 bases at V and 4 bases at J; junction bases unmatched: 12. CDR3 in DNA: TGTGCCAGCAGCCGAGAACCGGGACAGGTGATATACGAGCAGTACTTC. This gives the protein CASSREPGQVIYEQYF.